This T cell receptor (beta chain) was profiled in a study of T-cell memory formation after mild COVID-19. Study-wide findings and caveats: Among clones contracting day 15 to 85, CD4/CD8 was balanced, whereas later expanders leaned CD4+.

TCRdb re-called the 5' RACE reads through MiXCR, storing one row per CDR3 protein. The table has 300,000 to 400,000 distinct CDR3 sequences, roughly 21% seen once. CDR3 length equals 15 residues. Germline CDR1 SGHDT, CDR2 YYEEEE. With 4 bases removed from V and 2 bases from J, the gap between germline ends came to 16 bases. As regards this clonotype: Its specificity is not known.

Sequenced material: PBMCs or a T cell subset sorted from them (not recorded which). V is TRBV5-6 and J is TRBJ2-7, with a possible D match to TRBD1 (6 bases). This receptor was obtained from an adult woman who had mild COVID-19 (a few samples of this study predate the infection). Cell type and time point are not known. Here the CDR3 reads CASSRGRGGAYEQYF. The CDR3 DNA sequence: TGTGCCAGCAGCCGAGGAAGAGGGGGAGCCTACGAGCAGTACTTC.